This T cell receptor (beta chain) is from a study of CD8 T cells in Susac syndrome. CD8+ and CD4+ T cells circulating in blood were sequenced for TCR beta. RNA totalling about 0.45 to 1 ug underwent reverse transcription with random hexamers. TCR beta CDR3 was amplified by immunoSEQ multiplex PCR. This amplification extended across 54 Vbeta and 13 Jbeta segments. TCRdb reanalysed the immunoSEQ multiplex PCR reads using MiXCR and keeps one entry per CDR3 protein. Among 78,000 or so distinct CDR3 sequences, approximately 95% were seen once, and the ten largest hold just under 0.4%. Germline CDR1 MNHEY, CDR2 SVGEGT. V was shortened by 11 bases and J by 6 bases, with 13 bases between the two germline ends. This CDR3 has 11 residues.

V is TRBV6-2 or TRBV6-3 and J is TRBJ1-2; D remains ambiguous. The sequence derives from a human donor with multiple sclerosis. The sequenced sample consisted of CD8+ T cells from PBMCs. The CDR3 DNA reads TGTGCCGCAAATTATAGCCATGGCTACACCTTC. It codes for CAANYSHGYTF.